These 13 T cell receptor beta chains originate from one sample sequenced in a study of control samples from healthy donors and cancer patients. Some clones are missing from TCRdb's copy, which holds only in-frame ones; the method was immunoSEQ multiplex PCR. This sample has some 120,000 clones, with around 87% found just once. Sample: blood. The receptors shown here come from a man aged 40-49 years in good health.

V is TRBV30 and J is TRBJ1-5; possibly TRBD1 for D (5 bases). The length of the CDR3 is 18 residues. Germline CDR1 and CDR2: GTSNPN and SVGIG (reference sequence). Trimming left V 2 bases short and J 2 bases short, with 22 bases between. The CDR3 coding sequence is TGTGCCTGGAGTCAGGGCAGGATGGGGGTATATGGCAATCAGCCCCAGCATTTT. Protein sequence: CAWSQGRMGVYGNQPQHF.

This chain links TRBV2 with TRBJ2-5, with D hard to call. Germline CDR1 SNHLY, CDR2 FYNNEI. The ends were cut back, 4 bases at V and 0 bases at J, with 9 bases in the middle. The CDR3 is made up of 14 amino acids. The CDR3 region has the DNA TGTGCCAGCAGTGTCGTGGGGAACCAAGAGACCCAGTACTTC. Translating gives CASSVVGNQETQYF.

This clone appeared a single time. Mismatch with germline at one junction end may stem from a read error. The rearrangement links TRBV7-9 to TRBJ1-1, with unresolved D. Germline CDR1 SEHNR, CDR2 FQNEAQ (reference sequence). The CDR3 is 12 amino acids. The CDR3 here is CASSLADPVGRF. The CDR3 DNA reads as TGTGCCAGCAGCTTAGCGGACCCTGTGGGTAGGTTT.

This chain uses TRBV6-5 with TRBJ2-7; TRBD2 agrees at 10 bases. This CDR3 has 16 amino acids. V lost 6 bases, J lost 5 bases, and 13 bases stayed unmatched. Per germline, CDR1 MNHEY and CDR2 SVGAGI. The CDR3, as DNA: TGTGCCAGCAGATACAGGGGGAGCGGGGGGGCGGACGAGCAGTACTTC. Its protein is CASRYRGSGGADEQYF.

The chain has TRBV7-2 and TRBJ1-1; a weak D match, TRBD1 (5 bases). Looked up from germline, CDR1 is SGHTA and CDR2 is FQGNSA. The CDR3 is made up of 16 amino acids. Trimming pared 0 bases from V and 0 bases from J, leaving 11 bases between. The CDR3 nucleotides read TGTGCCAGCAGCTTAGCAGGGGTTCAGGTGAACACTGAAGCTTTCTTT. This encodes CASSLAGVQVNTEAFF.

V usage is TRBV18 and J usage is TRBJ2-5, with 7 bases fitting TRBD1. Germline V gene sequence: CDR1 KGHSH, CDR2 LQKENI. This CDR3 is built from 14 residues. V dropped 1 base and J dropped 5; count of bases not matched to a gene: 4. The CDR3 sequence: CASSPQGAGETQYF. The CDR3 DNA reads as TGTGCCAGCTCACCACAGGGGGCTGGGGAGACCCAGTACTTC.

This chain connects TRBV10-1 to TRBJ2-2; D is uncertain. V lost 0 bases and J 0 bases, leaving 8 bases between the germline ends. This CDR3 contains 16 residues. Germline lookup yields CDR1 WNHNN and CDR2 SYGVQD (reference sequence). Here the CDR3 reads CASSESVVSNTGELFF. CDR3 nucleotide sequence: TGCGCCAGCAGTGAGTCGGTAGTTTCGAACACCGGGGAGCTGTTTTTT.

This rearrangement joins TRBV19 to TRBJ1-5; 8 bases agree with TRBD1. After removal of 7 bases from V and 6 bases from J, the junction contained 11 bases not matched to a gene. The length of the CDR3 is 15 residues. The germline V gene has CDR1 LNHDA and CDR2 SQIVND (reference sequence). The CDR3 loop is CASTGPGGRSQPQHF. In DNA, the CDR3 is TGTGCCAGTACTGGTCCAGGGGGCCGGAGTCAGCCCCAGCATTTT.

This sequence joins TRBV6-2 or TRBV6-3 and TRBJ2-6; 8 nucleotides line up with TRBD2. The CDR3 has 17 residues. In germline, CDR1 is MNHEY, CDR2 SVGEGT. The ends lost 3 bases at V and 0 bases at J; junction bases unmatched: 4. CDR3 nucleotides: TGTGCCAGCAGTTATTCGGGAGGGATCTCTGGGGCCAACGTCCTGACTTTC. Translated, it gives CASSYSGGISGANVLTF.

This chain links TRBV14 with TRBJ2-1; 13 positions agree with TRBD2. From germline, CDR1 is SGHDN and CDR2 FVKESK. The CDR3 sequence is 16 residues long. V dropped 2 bases and J dropped 6; count of bases not matched to a gene: 4. CDR3 in DNA: TGTGCCAGCAGCCAATCGGGACTAGCGGGGAGCAATGAGCAGTTCTTC. It yields the protein CASSQSGLAGSNEQFF.

This clone appeared once. The chain employs TRBV13 and TRBJ1-6; 7 positions agree with TRBD1. Trimming removed 2 bases from V and 0 bases from J; junction bases left unmatched: 7. Per the germline V gene, CDR1 is PRHDT and CDR2 is FYEKMQ (reference sequence). The CDR3 spans 18 residues. The CDR3 bases are TGTGCCAGCAGCTTATTTACAGGGGCAAGCTCCTATAATTCACCCCTCCACTTT. This encodes CASSLFTGASSYNSPLHF.

This rearrangement joins TRBV18 to TRBJ1-6, with a tentative D call TRBD1 (5 bases). The germline V and J ends were trimmed by 9 bases and 0 bases, with 15 bases remaining between them. The CDR3 runs 16 residues. CDR1 KGHSH and CDR2 LQKENI come from the germline V gene. The CDR3: CARVTTGASYNSPLHF. CDR3 bases: TGTGCCAGAGTCACCACCGGGGCCTCCTATAATTCACCCCTCCACTTT.

V and J are TRBV12-5 and TRBJ1-5; TRBD1 matches at 7 bases. Germline CDR1 reads LGHNT; CDR2 reads FRNRAP. The length of the CDR3 is 19 residues. The junction had 15 bases not matched to a gene; V was cut back by 2 bases and J by 2 bases. For the CDR3, the DNA is TGTGCTAGTGGTTTGATTGTCGGCAGGGGGAAAGTGGGCAATCAGCCCCAGCATTTT. Translating it yields CASGLIVGRGKVGNQPQHF.